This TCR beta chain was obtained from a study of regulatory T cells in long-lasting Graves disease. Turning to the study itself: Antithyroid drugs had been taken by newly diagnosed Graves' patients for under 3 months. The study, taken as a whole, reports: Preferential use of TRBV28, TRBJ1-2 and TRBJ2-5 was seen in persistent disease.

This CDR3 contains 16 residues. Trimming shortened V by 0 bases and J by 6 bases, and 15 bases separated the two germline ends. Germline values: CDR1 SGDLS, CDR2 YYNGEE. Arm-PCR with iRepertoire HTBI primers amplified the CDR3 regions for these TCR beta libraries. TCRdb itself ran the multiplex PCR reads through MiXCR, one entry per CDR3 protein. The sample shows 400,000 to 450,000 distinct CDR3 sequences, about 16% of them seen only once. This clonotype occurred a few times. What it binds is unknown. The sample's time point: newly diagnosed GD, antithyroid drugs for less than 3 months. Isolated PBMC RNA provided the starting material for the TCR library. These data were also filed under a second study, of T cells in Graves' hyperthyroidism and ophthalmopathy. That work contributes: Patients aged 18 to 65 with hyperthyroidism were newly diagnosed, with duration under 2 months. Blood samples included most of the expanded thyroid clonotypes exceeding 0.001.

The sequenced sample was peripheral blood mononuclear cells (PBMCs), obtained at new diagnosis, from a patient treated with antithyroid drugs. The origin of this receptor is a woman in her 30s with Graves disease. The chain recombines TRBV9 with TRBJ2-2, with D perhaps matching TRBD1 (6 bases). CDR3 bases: TGTGCCAGCAGCGTAGAGACAGGCTATGGGGCCGGGGAGCTGTTTTTT. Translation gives CASSVETGYGAGELFF. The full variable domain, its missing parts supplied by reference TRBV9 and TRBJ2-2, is DSGVTQTPKHLITATGQRVTLRCSPRSGDLSVYWYQQSLDQGLQFLIQYYNGEERAKGNILERFSAQQFPDLHSELNLSSLELGDSALYFCASSVETGYGAGELFFGEGSRLTVL.